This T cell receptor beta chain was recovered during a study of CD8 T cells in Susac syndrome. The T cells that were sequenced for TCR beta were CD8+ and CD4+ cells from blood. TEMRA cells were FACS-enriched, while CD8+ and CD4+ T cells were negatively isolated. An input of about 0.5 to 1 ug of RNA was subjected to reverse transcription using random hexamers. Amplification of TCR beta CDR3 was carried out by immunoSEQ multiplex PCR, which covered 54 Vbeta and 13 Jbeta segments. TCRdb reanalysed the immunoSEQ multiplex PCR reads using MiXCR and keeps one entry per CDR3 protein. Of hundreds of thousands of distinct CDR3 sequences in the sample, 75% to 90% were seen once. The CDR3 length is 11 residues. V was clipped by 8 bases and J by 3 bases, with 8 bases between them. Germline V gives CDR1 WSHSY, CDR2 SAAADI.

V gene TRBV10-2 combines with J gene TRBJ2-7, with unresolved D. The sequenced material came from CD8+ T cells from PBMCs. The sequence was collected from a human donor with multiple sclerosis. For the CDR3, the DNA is TGCGCCAGCGGTACCGGCTACGAGCAGTACTTC. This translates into CASGTGYEQYF.